The 17 T cell receptor beta chains below were found in one sample sequenced in a study of T-cell memory formation after mild COVID-19. TCRdb reprocessed the 5' RACE reads via MiXCR and lists one record per CDR3 protein. The sample shows roughly 560,000 distinct CDR3 sequences, around 20% of them seen only once. Sequenced: PBMCs or a T cell subset sorted from them (not recorded which). The receptors shown here come from an adult woman who had mild COVID-19 (a few samples of this study predate the infection). Cell type and time point are not known.

The rearrangement uses TRBV6-5 and TRBJ2-7, with 8 bases fitting TRBD2. Germline V gene lookup returns CDR1 MNHEY and CDR2 SVGAGI. The CDR3 has 15 residues. Trimming removed 2 bases from V and 0 bases from J; junction bases left unmatched: 3. Here the CDR3 DNA reads TGTGCCAGCAGTTACGCGGGGGGCGCCTCCTACGAGCAGTACTTC. Protein: CASSYAGGASYEQYF.

This clonotype has more than one count but fewer than ten. The J gene is TRBJ2-5, the V gene TRBV7-9; 7 bases agree with TRBD2. The CDR3 covers 13 residues. Unmatched junction bases numbered 5, after V lost 3 bases and J lost 7 bases. Germline CDR1 SEHNR, CDR2 FQNEAQ (reference sequence). CDR3 region: CASSLGGDRTQYF. The CDR3 DNA reads as TGTGCCAGCAGCTTGGGAGGGGATCGGACCCAGTACTTC.

The gene calls are TRBV20-1 and TRBJ2-1; the D gene is possibly TRBD1 (6 bases). The CDR3 is 16 amino acids. In germline, CDR1 is DFQATT, CDR2 SNEGSKA (reference sequence). V lost 0 bases and J lost 2, with 14 bases in between. The CDR3 coding sequence is TGCAGTGCTAGAGATGGGACATCCCTAGCCTACAATGAGCAGTTCTTC. Translated: CSARDGTSLAYNEQFF.

This clonotype was counted only a few times. The chain employs TRBV30 and TRBJ1-5, with TRBD1 as a possible D gene (5 bases). Germline V gene data show CDR1 as GTSNPN and CDR2 as SVGIG (reference sequence). The CDR3 covers 13 residues. V was pared by 2 bases and J by 7 bases, with 12 bases between. The CDR3, as DNA: TGTGCCTGGAGTTTAGGGGCTCGCCAGCCCCAGCATTTT. Translated, it gives CAWSLGARQPQHF.

V is TRBV5-1 and J is TRBJ2-3, with TRBD2 as a possible D gene (5 bases). Looked up from germline, CDR1 is SGHRS and CDR2 is YFSETQ. The CDR3 covers 15 residues. The V and J ends lost 4 bases and 2 bases respectively, with 14 bases between them. The CDR3, as DNA: TGCGCCAGCAGCCTCGGGGTTACCGACACAGATACGCAGTATTTT. Translation: CASSLGVTDTDTQYF.

The chain has TRBV7-2 and TRBJ2-5; D may correspond to TRBD1 or TRBD2 (5 bases each). Deletions cut 1 base from V and 4 bases from J, with 13 bases between. This CDR3 region has 15 residues. Germline values: CDR1 SGHTA, CDR2 FQGNSA. CDR3 protein: CASSLGDRGGETQYF. The CDR3 DNA follows: TGTGCCAGCAGCTTAGGGGACCGAGGTGGAGAGACCCAGTACTTC.

Comments on this clonotype: This may be a read error, as it is one base from a much larger clone. The rearrangement uses TRBV4-1 and TRBJ2-1; 7 nucleotides align to TRBD2. The trim removed 1 base at V and 0 bases at J, leaving 6 bases unmatched. Germline-derived CDR1 and CDR2 are MGHRA and YSYEKL. There are 17 residues in the CDR3. The CDR3 sequence is CASSQGAGRNSYNEQFF. The CDR3 DNA sequence: TGCGCCAGCAGCCAAGGAGCGGGACGGAACTCCTACAATGAGCAGTTCTTC.

The chain is built from TRBV6-1 and TRBJ2-5, with D tentatively TRBD1 or TRBD2 (5 bases each). The CDR3 runs 15 residues. Germline V gene sequence: CDR1 MNHNS, CDR2 SASEGT. V lost 5 bases to trimming and J lost 1 base, with 14 bases between them. The CDR3 DNA follows: TGTGCCAGCAGTCCACGAGAGGGGCTCCAAGAGACCCAGTACTTC. It specifies CASSPREGLQETQYF.

This clonotype appeared a few times. The V and J genes are TRBV7-8 and TRBJ2-7; D assignment may be TRBD1 or TRBD2 (5 bases each). The CDR3 sequence is 15 residues long. The V gene lost 5 bases and the J gene lost 4 bases, with 18 bases spanning the gap. Looked up from germline, CDR1 is SGHVS and CDR2 is FQNEAQ. CDR3 sequence (DNA): TGTGCCAGCAGCCCCCGGGACCGAAGCCTTTACGAGCAGTACTTC. Its translation: CASSPRDRSLYEQYF. The full variable domain, with the rest looked up from reference TRBV7-8 and TRBJ2-7, is GAGVSQSPRYKVAKRGQDVALRCDPISGHVSLFWYQQALGQGPEFLTYFQNEAQLDKSGLPSDRFFAERPEGSVSTLKIQRTQQEDSAVYLCASSPRDRSLYEQYFGPGTRLTVT.

In this sample, this clonotype turned up many times. V usage is TRBV15 and J usage is TRBJ2-7; 8 bases line up with TRBD2. The ends lost 3 bases at V and 3 bases at J; junction bases unmatched: 13. Per germline, CDR1 LNHNV and CDR2 YYDKDF (reference sequence). The CDR3 is 17 amino acids. Written as DNA, the CDR3 is TGTGCCACCAGCAGTGGCAATACGGGAGGGGCTTACTACGAGCAGTACTTC. Protein product: CATSSGNTGGAYYEQYF.

The rearrangement uses TRBV29-1 and TRBJ1-3, with a tentative D call TRBD1 (5 bases). The ends were cut back, 7 bases at V and 0 bases at J, with 10 bases in the middle. This CDR3 spans 13 amino acids. Germline lookup yields CDR1 SQVTM and CDR2 ANQGSEA. The CDR3, as DNA: TGCAGCGCCGGGGACGGCTCTGGAAACACCATATATTTT. Translation gives CSAGDGSGNTIYF. The whole variable domain, remainder taken from reference TRBV29-1 and TRBJ1-3, is SAVISQKPSRDICQRGTSLTIQCQVDSQVTMMFWYRQQPGQSLTLIATANQGSEATYESGFVIDKFPISRPNLTFSTLTVSNMSPEDSSIYLCSAGDGSGNTIYFGEGSWLTVV.

The J gene is TRBJ2-7, the V gene TRBV25-1, with 7 positions matching TRBD2. Germline values: CDR1 MGHDK, CDR2 SYGVNS. The CDR3 sequence is 17 residues long. V lost 5 bases and J lost 4; bases outside the gene matches: 17. CDR3: CASSRSRVGGVPYEQYF. Here the CDR3 DNA reads TGTGCCAGCAGTCGTTCGCGAGTTGGGGGGGTCCCATACGAGCAGTACTTC.

V and J are TRBV12-3 or TRBV12-4 and TRBJ2-5, with 8 bases aligning to TRBD1. CDR3 length: 14 residues. The V and J ends lost 6 bases and 5 bases, in that order; junction bases with no gene match: 8. The CDR3 DNA is TGTGCCAGCAGCACCCGGACAGGGCAGGAGACCCAGTACTTC. It codes for CASSTRTGQETQYF.

The genes are TRBV9 and TRBJ2-2; 8 bases fit TRBD1. There are 14 residues in the CDR3. Trimming took 4 bases from V and 6 from J; bases not matched to a gene: 5. Germline V gene sequence: CDR1 SGDLS, CDR2 YYNGEE. The CDR3 bases are TGTGCCAGCAGCCCAGGACAGGGACCCGGGGAGCTGTTTTTT. Its translation: CASSPGQGPGELFF.

Many counts were recorded for this clonotype. This sequence joins TRBV9 and TRBJ2-7; 8 bases align to TRBD1. The germline V gene has CDR1 SGDLS and CDR2 YYNGEE. Germline trimming cut 4 bases from V and 7 bases from J; bases unmatched to any gene: 7. The CDR3 length is 13 residues. Here the CDR3 reads CASSKGQGGEQYF. The CDR3 nucleotides are TGTGCCAGCAGCAAAGGACAGGGCGGGGAGCAGTACTTC.

The gene calls are TRBV15 and TRBJ2-5; 9 nucleotides line up with TRBD2. This CDR3 has 18 residues. Per the germline V gene, CDR1 is LNHNV and CDR2 is YYDKDF (reference sequence). The ends lost 2 bases at V and 5 bases at J; junction bases unmatched: 15. As DNA, the CDR3 is TGTGCCACCAGCAGAAACTGGGGCCTAGCGGGACTGCGGGAGACCCAGTACTTC. Its translation is CATSRNWGLAGLRETQYF.

The chain carries TRBV5-1 and TRBJ1-1; D gene unclear. The CDR3 is made up of 13 amino acids. V was shortened by 7 bases and J by 0 bases, with 10 bases between the two germline ends. Germline lookup yields CDR1 SGHRS and CDR2 YFSETQ. The chain's CDR3 is CASCRTVNTEAFF. As DNA, the CDR3 is TGCGCCAGCTGTAGGACGGTGAACACTGAAGCTTTCTTT.